The next 10 T cell receptor beta chains were all read from a single sample in a study of blood T cell repertoires in COVID-19. The repertoire was sequenced with immunoSEQ multiplex PCR; TCRdb's copy has only in-frame clones and lacks some. The data show 300,000 to 350,000 clones, with about 90% seen just once and about 4.5% held by the top ten. Sequencing was done on a sample of PBMCs or T cells enriched from blood (not recorded which). The receptors derive from a woman under 30 with acute COVID-19.

V gene TRBV19 combines with J gene TRBJ1-5; perhaps TRBD1 as D (5 bases). The ends were cut back, 5 bases at V and 3 bases at J, with 17 bases in the middle. The CDR3 is made up of 16 amino acids. The germline gives CDR1 LNHDA, CDR2 SQIVND (reference sequence). CDR3 sequence (DNA): TGTGCCAGTAGTCAGGGCAGGGAAGTTTACAATCAGCCCCAGCATTTT. It specifies CASSQGREVYNQPQHF.

The chain joins TRBV27 to TRBJ2-1; tentatively, D is TRBD2 (6 bases). Trimming took 6 bases from V and 5 from J, leaving 11 bases between them. The CDR3 loop spans 13 amino acids. Germline V gives CDR1 MNHEY, CDR2 SMNVEV (reference sequence). CDR3 protein: CASSPAGNNEQFF. The CDR3 DNA reads as TGTGCCAGCAGCCCCGCGGGGAACAATGAGCAGTTCTTC.

The CDR3: CASGLFPRGLHNEQFF. Written as DNA, the CDR3 is TGTGCTAGTGGTTTGTTTCCCAGGGGGCTACACAATGAGCAGTTCTTC. The chain links TRBV12-5 to TRBJ2-1; 8 bases align to TRBD1. Germline lookup yields CDR1 LGHNT and CDR2 FRNRAP. Unmatched junction bases numbered 8, after V lost 2 bases and J lost 5 bases. The CDR3 consists of 16 residues.

In DNA, the CDR3 is TGCGCCAGCAGCCAAGATCCGGAGGTAGATACGCAGTATTTT. Its protein is CASSQDPEVDTQYF. This sequence joins TRBV4-1 and TRBJ2-3; perhaps TRBD2 as D (5 bases). This CDR3 region has 14 residues. Germline V gene lookup returns CDR1 MGHRA and CDR2 YSYEKL. V lost 0 bases and J lost 5, with 9 bases in between.

V gene TRBV10-3 combines with J gene TRBJ2-2, with a weak D call TRBD2 (6 bases). V was clipped by 0 bases and J by 5 bases, with 13 bases between them. The CDR3 is made up of 16 amino acids. Looked up from germline, CDR1 is ENHRY and CDR2 is SYGVKD. The DNA of the CDR3 is TGTGCCATCAGTGAGTCGGGCCTAGCGCAGACCGGGGAGCTGTTTTTT. Its protein product is CAISESGLAQTGELFF.

This chain uses TRBV10-3 with TRBJ2-7; the match to TRBD2 covers 7 bases. The CDR3 loop spans 12 amino acids. CDR1 and CDR2 from the germline V gene are ENHRY and SYGVKD. The V gene end was trimmed by 6 bases and the J gene end by 2 bases; junction bases not matched to a gene: 1. The CDR3 loop is CAISLAAYEQYF. The DNA of the CDR3 is TGTGCCATCAGCCTAGCGGCCTACGAGCAGTACTTC.

CDR3 coding DNA: TGTGCCAGCAGCGTAGTCTCAGGGAGGAGGACTGAAGCTTTCTTT. This gives the protein CASSVVSGRRTEAFF. This chain joins TRBV9 and TRBJ1-1, with a weak D call TRBD1 (5 bases). Germline loops: CDR1 SGDLS, CDR2 YYNGEE. V lost 0 bases and J lost 5, with 14 bases in between. There are 15 residues in the CDR3.

In the case of this clone: This same CDR3 is encoded by further DNA sequences in the sample. The chain joins TRBV28 to TRBJ2-7; 8 nucleotides agree with TRBD2. The CDR3 runs to 15 residues. The trim removed 6 bases at V and 5 bases at J, leaving 12 bases unmatched. The germline V gene has CDR1 MDHEN and CDR2 SYDVKM. The CDR3: CASRTAGGGSDEQYF. DNA of the CDR3: TGTGCCAGCAGAACGGCCGGGGGGGGCAGCGACGAGCAGTACTTC.

The chain joins TRBV10-2 to TRBJ2-3; TRBD2 agrees at 8 bases. CDR1 WSHSY and CDR2 SAAADI come from the germline V gene. V dropped 2 bases and J dropped 3; count of bases not matched to a gene: 7. CDR3 length equals 16 residues. CDR3 protein: CASSETLAGGTDTQYF. The CDR3 DNA follows: TGCGCCAGCAGTGAGACCCTAGCGGGCGGGACAGATACGCAGTATTTT.

V is TRBV19 and J is TRBJ1-2, with TRBD1 matching 7 bases. The CDR3 spans 15 residues. V shed 2 bases and J 2 bases; nucleotides not matched to a gene: 5. The germline V gene encodes CDR1 LNHDA and CDR2 SQIVND (reference sequence). The CDR3 nucleotides are TGTGCCAGTAGTATACCCGGGACAGCCAACTATGGCTACACCTTC. The encoded protein is CASSIPGTANYGYTF.